The 30 T cell receptor beta chains presented below share a single source sample, sequenced in a study of T cells in Graves' hyperthyroidism and ophthalmopathy. Researchers took RNA transcripts and amplified the TCR beta CDR3 regions from them. The HTBI primer set drove a first-round RT-PCR of the TCR CDR3. TCRdb independently ran MiXCR on the multiplex PCR reads; one entry per CDR3 protein. This table holds roughly 500,000 distinct CDR3 sequences, around 50% found once. Sequencing used peripheral blood or thyroid tissue (not recorded which). These receptors were collected from an adult woman with Graves' disease, either hyperthyroidism or ophthalmopathy (not recorded which).

This sequence joins TRBV10-3 and TRBJ1-1; maybe TRBD1 (6 bases). Looked up from germline, CDR1 is ENHRY and CDR2 is SYGVKD. CDR3 length: 12 residues. Trimming removed 8 bases at V and 2 bases at J, with 9 bases between. CDR3 nucleotide sequence: TGTGCCATCGGGGGGGCAAACACTGAAGCTTTCTTT. Translating gives CAIGGANTEAFF.

The chain recombines TRBV29-1 with TRBJ1-2, with a tentative D call TRBD1 (6 bases). V was trimmed by 4 bases and J by 7 bases, leaving 16 bases between them. The germline V gene has CDR1 SQVTM and CDR2 ANQGSEA. The CDR3 is 13 amino acids. CDR3 protein: CSVAGQGTAGYTF. CDR3 bases: TGCAGCGTTGCGGGGCAGGGGACCGCTGGCTACACCTTC.

In its sample, this clonotype was seen a few times. The genes are TRBV6-5 and TRBJ1-1; D not resolved. Germline V gene sequence: CDR1 MNHEY, CDR2 SVGAGI. V was cut by 2 bases and J by 4 bases, with 14 bases left in between. The CDR3 spans 15 residues. This chain's CDR3 is CASSYLPGRSTEAFF. The CDR3 region has the DNA TGTGCCAGCAGTTACCTCCCGGGAAGGAGCACTGAAGCTTTCTTT.

This clonotype has ten or more counts. The chain combines TRBV12-3 or TRBV12-4 with TRBJ1-3; 8 bases align to TRBD1. This CDR3 region has 16 residues. The V segment lost 6 bases and the J segment 0 bases; nucleotides outside the gene matches: 7. DNA of the CDR3: TGTGCCAGCAGCCGAGGGACAGGATCCTCTGGAAACACCATATATTTT. Protein sequence: CASSRGTGSSGNTIYF.

V gene TRBV10-3 combines with J gene TRBJ1-5, with D maybe TRBD1 (5 bases). V was pared by 4 bases and J by 2 bases, with 12 bases between. Germline CDR1 ENHRY, CDR2 SYGVKD. This CDR3 contains 15 residues. CDR3 residues: CAISGFGGGNQPQHF. In DNA, the CDR3 is TGTGCCATCAGTGGTTTCGGGGGAGGCAATCAGCCCCAGCATTTT.

This clonotype showed up many times. One end of the junction fails to match germline, which may point to a read error. The gene calls are TRBV7-9 and TRBJ1-1, with 8 bases lining up with TRBD1. The CDR3 totals 14 residues. In germline, CDR1 is SEHNR, CDR2 FQNEAQ (reference sequence). CDR3 region: CASSLGQGHTEAFF. The CDR3, as DNA: TGTGCCAGCAGTTTAGGACAGGGCCACACTGAAGCTTTCTTT.

This clonotype was found many times. The chain combines TRBV12-3 or TRBV12-4 with TRBJ2-5, with a tentative D call TRBD2 (7 bases). The V end lost 5 bases, the J end lost 1 base, and 14 bases lay between the germline ends. The CDR3 has 15 residues. CDR3 loop: CASSRRGGLQETQYF. The CDR3 nucleotides are TGTGCCAGCAGTCGAAGGGGGGGTCTCCAAGAGACCCAGTACTTC.

CDR3 nucleotide sequence: TGTGCCAGCAGCTCGACAGGGAACACCGGGGGTACTGAAGCTTTCTTT. This codes for CASSSTGNTGGTEAFF. The chain recombines TRBV7-6 with TRBJ1-1, with 7 nucleotides matching TRBD1. Germline V lookup: CDR1 SGHVS, CDR2 FNYEAQ. The CDR3 extends over 16 amino acids. V was pared by 4 bases and J by 5 bases, with 13 bases of the junction left unmatched.

About this clonotype: This likely comes from a read error, as the CDR3 has no conserved phenylalanine or tryptophan at its end. The DNA is omitted, as the CDR3 cannot be located on it reliably, and the CDR3 follows TCRdb's listing. The genes are TRBV24-1 and TRBJ2-5. The CDR3 is made up of 9 amino acids, end residues included. The germline gives CDR1 KGHDR, CDR2 SFDVKD. The CDR3 sequence: CATSEHDDP.

This clonotype was detected ten times or more. The V gene is TRBV12-3 or TRBV12-4, the J gene TRBJ1-5, with D unclear. There are 16 residues in the CDR3. V was shortened by 1 base and J by 7 bases, with 17 bases between the two germline ends. As DNA, the CDR3 is TGTGCCAGCAGTTTAGTTGGAGGCCGTGCGTGGCAGCCCCAGCATTTT. Protein: CASSLVGGRAWQPQHF.

This clonotype was seen a few times. Relative to the germline gene, one junction end is altered; a read error may explain this. V usage is TRBV12-3 or TRBV12-4 and J usage is TRBJ1-1; 12 nucleotides line up with TRBD1. The CDR3 is 15 residues long. CDR3 coding DNA: TGTGCCACCAGTCCCGGGACAGGGGGCAACACTGAAGCTTTCTTT. This gives the protein CATSPGTGGNTEAFF.

There are many counts of this clonotype. This chain links TRBV20-1 with TRBJ1-1; D is undetermined. This CDR3 comprises 13 residues. Trimming took off 6 bases at V and 2 bases at J, with 13 bases between the two ends. Looked up from germline, CDR1 is DFQATT and CDR2 is SNEGSKA (reference sequence). The CDR3 spells CSAAVLGNTEAFF. CDR3 DNA sequence: TGCAGTGCCGCGGTTCTGGGAAACACTGAAGCTTTCTTT.

A few counts support this clonotype. The CDR3 DNA follows: TGCAGTGCTAGAGATCAAAATCTCCGGGGGGATACCTTC. Translated: CSARDQNLRGDTF. This chain connects TRBV20-1 to TRBJ1-2, with D perhaps TRBD1 (5 bases). Germline loops: CDR1 DFQATT, CDR2 SNEGSKA (reference sequence). V lost 0 bases and J 14 bases, leaving 19 bases between the germline ends. This CDR3 contains 13 residues.

This clonotype showed up many times. CDR3 loop: CASSSSTGSSGANVLTF. The CDR3 DNA reads as TGTGCCAGCAGCTCTTCCACAGGGAGCTCTGGGGCCAACGTCCTGACTTTC. The J gene is TRBJ2-6, the V gene TRBV7-9; possible D gene TRBD1, 6 bases. V gave up 4 bases and J gave up 0 bases, with 13 bases separating them. CDR1 and CDR2 from the germline V gene are SEHNR and FQNEAQ (reference sequence). This CDR3 has 17 amino acids.

A few counts support this clonotype. The chain carries TRBV19 and TRBJ1-1; maybe TRBD1 (6 bases). Trimming stripped 4 bases from V and 8 bases from J, with 20 bases between. This CDR3 spans 15 amino acids. Per the germline V gene, CDR1 is LNHDA and CDR2 is SQIVND (reference sequence). CDR3 coding DNA: TGTGCCAGTAGTACATCAACAGGGACTCTTTCGGAAGCTTTCTTT. Residues: CASSTSTGTLSEAFF.

This clonotype was detected many times. The chain joins TRBV6-1 to TRBJ2-5; 7 nucleotides match TRBD1. The CDR3 contains 14 residues. V lost 7 bases and J lost 3; bases outside the gene matches: 8. CDR1 MNHNS and CDR2 SASEGT come from the germline V gene. CDR3 residues: CASNQGVGEETQYF. The CDR3 DNA follows: TGTGCCAGCAACCAGGGGGTGGGTGAAGAGACCCAGTACTTC.

This clonotype was seen ten or more times. The chain has TRBV7-9 and TRBJ1-4; 7 bases map to TRBD1. The ends lost 5 bases at V and 7 bases at J; junction bases unmatched: 1. Looked up from germline, CDR1 is SEHNR and CDR2 is FQNEAQ (reference sequence). This CDR3 is built from 12 residues. CDR3 in amino acids: CASSGTVEKLFF. CDR3 in DNA: TGTGCCAGCAGCGGGACAGTTGAAAAACTGTTTTTT.

This clonotype showed up many times. The V gene is TRBV4-1, the J gene TRBJ1-1; unclear D gene. Between the trimmed V and J ends, which lost 4 bases and 0 bases, there was a span of 9 bases. Germline V gene sequence: CDR1 MGHRA, CDR2 YSYEKL. The CDR3 contains 14 residues. The CDR3 DNA follows: TGCGCCAGCAGCCCGCACAGCATGAACACTGAAGCTTTCTTT. Translation gives CASSPHSMNTEAFF.

The V call is TRBV29-1, the J call TRBJ2-2; 7 bases are shared with TRBD2. V was clipped by 4 bases and J by 2 bases; unmatched bases: 1. CDR1 is SQVTM and CDR2 is ANQGSEA in the germline V gene. The CDR3 spans 13 residues. CDR3 in DNA: TGCAGCGTTGGCGGGAGAAACACCGGGGAGCTGTTTTTT. Translated: CSVGGRNTGELFF.

This clonotype occurred many times. The V and J genes are TRBV29-1 and TRBJ2-2; D may be TRBD1 (6 bases). Germline values: CDR1 SQVTM, CDR2 ANQGSEA. V lost 6 bases and J 5 bases, leaving 10 bases between the germline ends. The CDR3 consists of 12 residues. CDR3 region: CSVRRGTGELFF. In DNA form, the CDR3 reads TGCAGCGTACGAAGGGGGACCGGGGAGCTGTTTTTT.

The gene calls are TRBV7-2 and TRBJ1-1; no reliable D call. Per germline, CDR1 SGHTA and CDR2 FQGNSA. This CDR3 region has 13 residues. V lost 3 bases and J 6 bases, leaving 11 bases between the germline ends. CDR3 coding DNA: TGTGCCAGCAGCTTTGAGTCAGAGGCTGAAGCTTTCTTT. This encodes CASSFESEAEAFF.

Comments on this clonotype: A read error may produce the germline difference seen at one junction end. DNA of the CDR3: TGTGCCAGCAGTTACGGGACAGGGGGCTTTCAGCTCCAGCATTTT. Translating it yields CASSYGTGGFQLQHF. The gene calls are TRBV6-2 or TRBV6-3 and TRBJ1-5; 12 nucleotides line up with TRBD1. The CDR3 runs to 15 residues. The V gene's germline CDR1 is MNHEY and CDR2 SVGEGT.

The chain employs TRBV28 and TRBJ1-4, with a possible D match to TRBD1 (5 bases). The CDR3 totals 14 residues. CDR1 and CDR2 from the germline V gene are MDHEN and SYDVKM. V was trimmed by 6 bases and J by 0 bases, leaving 8 bases between them. The CDR3 DNA is TGTGCCAGCAGGAAAGGGGCAACTAATGAAAAACTGTTTTTT. It yields the protein CASRKGATNEKLFF.

This clonotype was seen a handful of times. The CDR3 sequence is CASGMDGYNSPLHF. As DNA, the CDR3 is TGCGCCAGCGGGATGGACGGGTATAATTCACCCCTCCACTTT. The J gene is TRBJ1-6, the V gene TRBV5-1; no reliable D call. The length of the CDR3 is 14 residues. Trimming removed 7 bases at V and 4 bases at J, with 12 bases between. Germline values: CDR1 SGHRS, CDR2 YFSETQ.

The chain recombines TRBV2 with TRBJ1-4; the D gene is possibly TRBD1 (6 bases). The ends were cut back, 3 bases at V and 13 bases at J, with 9 bases in the middle. The CDR3 contains 11 residues. Germline CDR1 is SNHLY and CDR2 is FYNNEI. The CDR3 DNA reads as TGTGCCAGCAGTGACCTAGGGGGACTGTTTTTT. It encodes CASSDLGGLFF.

The chain couples TRBV20-1 to TRBJ2-5; unclear D gene. The length of the CDR3 is 12 residues. V was pared by 3 bases and J by 4 bases, with 9 bases between. CDR1 is DFQATT and CDR2 is SNEGSKA in the germline V gene (reference sequence). CDR3 residues: CSASSGVETQYF. The CDR3 DNA sequence: TGCAGTGCTAGCTCTGGGGTAGAGACCCAGTACTTC.

The chain recombines TRBV7-2 with TRBJ1-2, with TRBD1 matching 7 bases. Germline V gives CDR1 SGHTA, CDR2 FQGNSA. The length of the CDR3 is 14 residues. V dropped 1 base and J dropped 6; count of bases not matched to a gene: 5. CDR3 region: CASSLGRGGNGYTF. Here the CDR3 DNA reads TGTGCCAGCAGCTTAGGTAGAGGGGGCAATGGCTACACCTTC.

The sample holds many counts of this clonotype. The genes are TRBV7-2 and TRBJ1-5; D is uncertain. This CDR3 contains 13 residues. In germline, CDR1 is SGHTA, CDR2 FQGNSA. Trimming took off 5 bases at V and 7 bases at J, with 12 bases between the two ends. For the CDR3, the DNA is TGTGCCAGCAGCCCCTCTGCGGGGCAGCCCCAGCATTTT. Translated, it gives CASSPSAGQPQHF. Based on the CDR3 plus reference TRBV7-2 and TRBJ1-5, the full variable domain is GAGVSQSPSNKVTEKGKDVELRCDPISGHTALYWYRQSLGQGLEFLIYFQGNSAPDKSGLPSDRFSAERTGGSVSTLTIQRTQQEDSAVYLCASSPSAGQPQHFGDGTRLSIL.

This chain connects TRBV2 to TRBJ1-3; the match to TRBD1 covers 8 bases. V was clipped by 6 bases and J by 2 bases; unmatched bases: 3. The CDR3 spans 14 residues. The germline gives CDR1 SNHLY, CDR2 FYNNEI. CDR3 sequence (DNA): TGTGCCAGCAGGGACAGGGCTACTGGAAACACCATATATTTT. Translation gives CASRDRATGNTIYF.

This clonotype came up a few times. The rearrangement joins TRBV2 to TRBJ2-7, with a weak D call TRBD2 (7 bases). V lost 8 bases and J lost 7, with 21 bases in between. In germline, CDR1 is SNHLY, CDR2 FYNNEI. The CDR3 extends over 14 amino acids. The CDR3 nucleotides read TGTGCCAGCCAGAGGGGGGGAGGGAACCTTGAGCAGTACTTC. It specifies CASQRGGGNLEQYF. Together with reference TRBV2 and TRBJ2-7, the CDR3 gives the full variable domain: EPEVTQTPSHQVTQMGQEVILRCVPISNHLYFYWYRQILGQKVEFLVSFYNNEISEKSEIFDDQFSVERPDGSNFTLKIRSTKLEDSAMYFCASQRGGGNLEQYFGPGTRLTVT.